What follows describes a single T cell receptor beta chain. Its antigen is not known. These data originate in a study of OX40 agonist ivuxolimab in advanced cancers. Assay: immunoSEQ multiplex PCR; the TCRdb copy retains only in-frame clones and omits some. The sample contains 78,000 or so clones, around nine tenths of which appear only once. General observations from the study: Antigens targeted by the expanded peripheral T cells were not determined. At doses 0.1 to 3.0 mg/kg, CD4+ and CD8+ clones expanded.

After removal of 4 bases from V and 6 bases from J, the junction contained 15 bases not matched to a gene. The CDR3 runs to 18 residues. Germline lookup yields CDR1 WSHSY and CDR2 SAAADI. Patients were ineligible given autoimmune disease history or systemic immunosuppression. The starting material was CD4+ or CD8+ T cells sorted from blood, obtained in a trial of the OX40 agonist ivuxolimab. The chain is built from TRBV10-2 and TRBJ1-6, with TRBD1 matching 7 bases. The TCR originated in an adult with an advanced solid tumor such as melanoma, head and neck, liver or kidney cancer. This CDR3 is CASSVVARDKGANSPLHF. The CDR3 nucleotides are TGCGCCAGCAGTGTGGTGGCGCGGGATAAGGGGGCTAATTCACCCCTCCACTTT.